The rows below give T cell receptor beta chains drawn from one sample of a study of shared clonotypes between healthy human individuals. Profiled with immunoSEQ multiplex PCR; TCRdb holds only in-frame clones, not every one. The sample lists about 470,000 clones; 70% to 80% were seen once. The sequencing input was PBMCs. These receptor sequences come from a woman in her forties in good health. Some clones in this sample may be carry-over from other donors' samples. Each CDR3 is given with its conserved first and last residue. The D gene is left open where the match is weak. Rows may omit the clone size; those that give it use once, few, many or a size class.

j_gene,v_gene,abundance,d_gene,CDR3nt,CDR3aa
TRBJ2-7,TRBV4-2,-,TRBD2,TGTGCCAGCAGCCAGGCACTAGCGAGAAGCTCCTACGAGCAGTACTTC,CASSQALARSSYEQYF
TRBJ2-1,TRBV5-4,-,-,TGTGCCAGCAGCTTGGACGAACTCCCACGTTACAATGAGCAGTTCTTC,CASSLDELPRYNEQFF
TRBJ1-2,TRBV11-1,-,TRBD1,TGTGCCAGCAGCTTGGGACAGGAGACCTATGGCTACACCTTC,CASSLGQETYGYTF
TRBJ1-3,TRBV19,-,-,TGTGCCAGTAGTGCGCTGAAGGGGAACTCTGGAAACACCATATATTTT,CASSALKGNSGNTIYF
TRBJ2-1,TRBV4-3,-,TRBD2,TGCGCCAGCAGCCAAGATCTTCTAGCGGGCTTCTCCTACAATGAGCAGTTCTTC,CASSQDLLAGFSYNEQFF
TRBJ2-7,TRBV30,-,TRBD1,TGTGCCTGGACCAATAAACAGGGGTCCTCCTACGAGCAGTACTTC,CAWTNKQGSSYEQYF
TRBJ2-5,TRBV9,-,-,TGTGCCAGCAGCGTAGAGTACGGGGAGACCCAGTACTTC,CASSVEYGETQYF
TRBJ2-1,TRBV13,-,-,TGTGCCAGCACCAAAATGGGCCCCCTCTACAATGAGCAGTTCTTC,CASTKMGPLYNEQFF
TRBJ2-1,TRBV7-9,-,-,TGTGCCAGCAGCTCGGCGTTGGGGGGGCGCGACGATGAGCAGTTCTTC,CASSSALGGRDDEQFF
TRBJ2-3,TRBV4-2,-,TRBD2,TGTGCCAGCAGCCAAGATTTTCTAGCGGGAGGGCTGGCATTGGGCACAGATACGCAGTATTTT,CASSQDFLAGGLALGTDTQYF
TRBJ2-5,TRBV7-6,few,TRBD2,TGTGCCAGCAGCTCCCTAGCGGGTCAGCAAGAGACCCAGTACTTC,CASSSLAGQQETQYF
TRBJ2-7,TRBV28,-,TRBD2,TGTGCCAGCAGTCCGCGGACTAGCGGGAGAAGGGGTCTCTCCTACGAGCAGTACTTC,CASSPRTSGRRGLSYEQYF
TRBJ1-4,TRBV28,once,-,TGTGCCAGCAGTCGGGCTGCAACTAATGAAAAACTGTTTTTT,CASSRAATNEKLFF
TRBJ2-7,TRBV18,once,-,TGTGCCAGCTCACCTAATGGGGGCCTCCCCTACGAGCAGTACTTC,CASSPNGGLPYEQYF
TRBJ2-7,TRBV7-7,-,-,TGTGCCAGCAGCTCCGGGACCCGGGCCCTCGAGCAGTACTTC,CASSSGTRALEQYF
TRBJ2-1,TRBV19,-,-,TGTGCCAGTAGTATCAAGGGGAATGAGCAGTTCTTC,CASSIKGNEQFF
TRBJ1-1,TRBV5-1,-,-,TGCGCCAGCAGTCCCCTTCTCGGAGGAAGCACTGAAGCTTTCTTT,CASSPLLGGSTEAFF
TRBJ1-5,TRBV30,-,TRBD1,TGTGCCTGGGGAATCGGGACAGAAGATCAGCCCCAGCATTTT,CAWGIGTEDQPQHF
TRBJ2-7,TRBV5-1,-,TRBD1,TGCGCCAGCAGCTTGGGGCCGGCAGGGGGAACCTCTGGCGAGCAGTACTTC,CASSLGPAGGTSGEQYF
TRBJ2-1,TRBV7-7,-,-,TGTGCCAGCAGCAGGGTGGAGGTCCCCTACAATGAGCAGTTCTTC,CASSRVEVPYNEQFF
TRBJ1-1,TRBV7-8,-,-,TGTGCCAGCAGCACCTCCGGCAGTACGAACACTGAAGCTTTCTTT,CASSTSGSTNTEAFF
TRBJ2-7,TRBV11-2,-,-,TGTGCCAGCAGCTTGAGAAGCGAGCAGTACTTC,CASSLRSEQYF
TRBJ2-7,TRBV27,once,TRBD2,TGTGCCAGCAGTCCGGGACTAGCGGGAGAAAACGAGCAGTACTTC,CASSPGLAGENEQYF
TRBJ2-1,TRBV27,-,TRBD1,TGTGCCAGCAGTCCGGGACAGGGGGAAAGCGAGCAGTTCTTC,CASSPGQGESEQFF
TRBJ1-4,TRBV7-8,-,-,TGTGCCAGCAGCTCTCCCTCGGGGAAGGGAAAACTGTTTTTT,CASSSPSGKGKLFF
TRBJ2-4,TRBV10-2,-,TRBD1,TGCGCCAGCAAACGGACAGGGGCCGACAAAAACATTCAGTACTTC,CASKRTGADKNIQYF
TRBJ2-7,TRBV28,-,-,TGTGCCAGCTCCCGGGACCCACGGACCTACGAGCAGTACTTC,CASSRDPRTYEQYF
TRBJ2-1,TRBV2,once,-,TGTGCCGGATATCGCGAAGGCGAGCAGTTCTTC,CAGYREGEQFF
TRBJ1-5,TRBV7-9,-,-,TGTGCCAGCAGCTCAGATATTTTCGACGCCCATCAGCCCCAGCATTTT,CASSSDIFDAHQPQHF
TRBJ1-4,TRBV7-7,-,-,TGTGCCAGCAGCCCCAATCTAGGTGAAAAACTGTTTTTT,CASSPNLGEKLFF
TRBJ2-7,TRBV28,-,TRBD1,TGTGCCAGCAGTTTAGTGGGGACAGGGGACTACGAGCAGTACTTC,CASSLVGTGDYEQYF
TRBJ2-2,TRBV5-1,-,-,TGCGCCAGCAGCTTCCTCCCCGATAACACCGGGGAGCTGTTTTTT,CASSFLPDNTGELFF
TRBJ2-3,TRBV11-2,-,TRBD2,TGTGCCAGCAGCCTCGGGACTAGCGGTGATACGCAGTATTTT,CASSLGTSGDTQYF
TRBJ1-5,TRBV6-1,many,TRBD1,TGTGCCAGCAGTCCCCAGACAGGGGGCAATCAGCCCCAGCATTTT,CASSPQTGGNQPQHF
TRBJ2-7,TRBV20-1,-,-,TGCAGTGCCGGGGGCGAGTTCGAGCAGTACTTC,CSAGGEFEQYF
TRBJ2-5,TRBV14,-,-,TGTGCCAGCAGCCAATCACCTCCTAACCGTGTCCAAGAGACCCAGTACTTC,CASSQSPPNRVQETQYF
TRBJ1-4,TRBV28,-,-,TGTGCCAGCAGTTTTGTCGGGGGTGAGAAGGAAAAACTGTTTTTT,CASSFVGGEKEKLFF
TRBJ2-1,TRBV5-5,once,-,TGTGCCAGCACGCTCGGTGGGGTCGCCCTTTCCAGCTCCTACAATGAGCAGTTCTTC,CASTLGGVALSSSYNEQFF
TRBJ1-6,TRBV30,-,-,TGTGCCTGGAGTGAGGGTTTATATGATCCCCTCCACTTT,CAWSEGLYDPLHF
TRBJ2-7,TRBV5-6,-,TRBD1,TGTGCCAGCAGCCCGACCGGGACAGGGACCTACGAGCAGTACTTC,CASSPTGTGTYEQYF
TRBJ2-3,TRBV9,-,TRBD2,TGTGCCAGCAGCGACAGACTAGCGCACAACACAGATACGCAGTATTTT,CASSDRLAHNTDTQYF